This record covers a single T cell receptor (beta chain). This clonotype came up a few times. Its antigen has not been determined. No clone much larger than this one lies a single base away; base qualities are absent. The library was built by means of 5' RACE. TCRdb lists the instrument as Illumina HiSeq 2500. A second PCR of about 7 to 12 cycles was run with a J-beta primer mix and a sample-barcoded 5' primer. A unique molecular identifier was introduced onto each TCR beta cDNA molecule by a template-switch 5' adaptor carrying 12 random nucleotides. Each sample yielded at least 2.5 million CDR3-containing paired-end reads. The Mint cDNA synthesis kit, primed by a TRBC-specific oligonucleotide, was used to synthesize first-strand cDNA from all RNA. After uracil-DNA glycosylase treatment, a first 18-cycle PCR used universal primers M1SS and BC2_uni_R on all cDNA. As for the original processing: Each sample was normalized by randomly selecting 1 million high-quality reads, each carrying a distinct molecular identifier. Reads with shared molecular identifiers were discarded instead of being binned into consensus sequences. MiTCR, with a Q25 quality threshold and the strictest error-elimination algorithm, was used for CDR3 identification, clonotype clustering and error correction. A nonparametric unseen species model with Euler transformation was used to estimate a lower bound on total TCR beta diversity. The public sequencing data were trimmed at Q25 with fastp and processed into clonotypes with MiXCR by TCRdb, which kept only in-frame beta chains. Every entry covers one CDR3 protein and lists the most common genes and DNA from its rows. For this entry, the V and J calls and clone size follow TCRdb and not the study's own pipeline. This sample is represented by about 1.5 million distinct CDR3 sequences; roughly 43% of them were singletons. The top ten constitute approximately 4% of the sample.

The data derive from a study of blood T cells in healthy people across ages (dated by TCRdb to between 2014 and 2016). A note on the overall study: In model experiments, roughly one uniquely barcoded TCR beta cDNA molecule per two T cells was captured by template switching. Four age groups were formed from the donors: young (average roughly 16 years), middle-aged (approximately 40), aged (roughly 59) and long-lived (less than 85). For two donors (one aged 18 to 29 and one aged 80 or older), the study analyzed two additional independent replicas of 1 million unique cDNA reads from the same blood draw. The study measured age-related changes in TCR beta repertoire diversity using deep sequencing normalized with unique cDNA molecular identifiers. To avoid experimental bias, donors of different ages were spread randomly across the sequencing lanes.

The roughly 37 donors, aged roughly 6 to 90 years, were systemically healthy Caucasian individuals from Russia. Approximately 10 milliliters of peripheral blood were collected from each donor into EDTA-treated Vacutainer tubes. Ficoll-Paque density-gradient centrifugation was used to isolate PBMCs, with at least 6.5 million per sample. Total RNA was extracted from PBMCs with Trizol reagent, with at least 6 micrograms obtained per sample. The percentages of naive CD45RAhigh/CD27high T cells were determined by flow cytometry on a PBMC aliquot from every donor. General study outcomes and caveats: Because the CMV infection status of the donors was unknown, age-related changes in expanded clonotypes may potentially have been confounded. As age increased, observed TCR beta diversity per million T cells dropped in a roughly linear way, and a significant reduction was already evident by age around 41. Estimates of total diversity based on one million sequenced T cells were considered lower bounds and underestimates. The percentage of naive T cells measured by flow cytometry correlated strongly with observed TCR beta diversity. Since profiling was done on bulk unsorted PBMCs, naive and antigen-experienced compartments could not be conclusively compared. Compared with the aged group, the long-lived group had more naive CD4+ T cells, fewer expanded clones and increased TCR diversity, a pattern suggesting age selection.

The sequenced sample was blood. The source of this sequence is a woman between 18 and 29 years old in good health.

The DNA sequence follows: TGCGCCAGCAGCCATGCGGGACGCGGCGATCAGCCCCAGCATTTT. This sequence encodes CASSHAGRGDQPQHF. The chain links TRBV4-1 with TRBJ1-5; the best D guess is TRBD1, with 5 bases matching. The CDR3 measures 15 amino acids from cysteine to phenylalanine. The retained sequence is limited to the CDR3, 45 bases, with the frame set at the first base. V and J lose 3 bases and 5 bases, and a span of 14 bases separates them. From the germline V gene, CDR1 is MGHRA and CDR2 is YSYEKL.